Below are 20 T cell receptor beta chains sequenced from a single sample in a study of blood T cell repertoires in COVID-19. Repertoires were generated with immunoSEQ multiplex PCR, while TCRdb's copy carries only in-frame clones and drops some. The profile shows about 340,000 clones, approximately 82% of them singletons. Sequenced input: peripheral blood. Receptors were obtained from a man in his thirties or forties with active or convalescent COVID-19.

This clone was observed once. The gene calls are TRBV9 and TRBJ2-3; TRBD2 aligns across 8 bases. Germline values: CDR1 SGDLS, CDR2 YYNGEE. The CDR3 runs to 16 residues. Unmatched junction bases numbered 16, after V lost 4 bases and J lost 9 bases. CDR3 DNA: TGTGCCAGCAGCCCTACCGAGGTAGACCGGGGGGGCACGCAGTATTTT. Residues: CASSPTEVDRGGTQYF.

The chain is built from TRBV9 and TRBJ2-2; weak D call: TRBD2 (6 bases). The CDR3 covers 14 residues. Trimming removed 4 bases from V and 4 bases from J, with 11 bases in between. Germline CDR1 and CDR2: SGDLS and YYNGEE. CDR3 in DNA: TGTGCCAGCAGCACATACGGGGGCACCGGGGAGCTGTTTTTT. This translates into CASSTYGGTGELFF.

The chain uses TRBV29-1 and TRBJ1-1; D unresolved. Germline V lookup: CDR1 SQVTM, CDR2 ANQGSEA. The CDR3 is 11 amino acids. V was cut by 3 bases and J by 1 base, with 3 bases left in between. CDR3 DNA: TGCAGCGTTGACAGGAACACTGAAGCTTTCTTT. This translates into CSVDRNTEAFF.

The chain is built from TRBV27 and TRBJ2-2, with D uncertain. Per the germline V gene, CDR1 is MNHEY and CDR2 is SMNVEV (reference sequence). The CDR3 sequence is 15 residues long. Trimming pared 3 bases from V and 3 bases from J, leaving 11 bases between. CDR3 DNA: TGTGCCAGCAGTTTCGGGTCCGTTTACACCGGGGAGCTGTTTTTT. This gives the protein CASSFGSVYTGELFF.

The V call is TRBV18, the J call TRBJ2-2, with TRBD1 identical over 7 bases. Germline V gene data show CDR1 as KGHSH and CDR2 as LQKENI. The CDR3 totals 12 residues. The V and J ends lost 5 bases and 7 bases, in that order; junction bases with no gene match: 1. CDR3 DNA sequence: TGTGCCAGCTCAGGGACAGACGGGGAGCTGTTTTTT. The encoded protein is CASSGTDGELFF.

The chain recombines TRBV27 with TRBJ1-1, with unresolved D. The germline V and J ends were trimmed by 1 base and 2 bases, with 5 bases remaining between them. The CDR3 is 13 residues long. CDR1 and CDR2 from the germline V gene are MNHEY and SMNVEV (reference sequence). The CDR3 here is CASSLFQNTEAFF. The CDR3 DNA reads TGTGCCAGCAGTTTATTCCAAAACACTGAAGCTTTCTTT.

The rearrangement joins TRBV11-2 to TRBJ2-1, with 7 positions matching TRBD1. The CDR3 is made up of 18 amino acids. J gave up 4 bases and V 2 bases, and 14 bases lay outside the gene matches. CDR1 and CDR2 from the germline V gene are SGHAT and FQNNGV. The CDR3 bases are TGTGCCAGCAGCTTAACGTATGAGTTGAGGGACAGATACAATGAGCAGTTCTTC. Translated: CASSLTYELRDRYNEQFF.

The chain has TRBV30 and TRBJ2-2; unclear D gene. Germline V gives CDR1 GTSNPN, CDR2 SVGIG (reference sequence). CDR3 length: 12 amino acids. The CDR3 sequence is CARRGNTGELFF. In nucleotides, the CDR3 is TGTGCTCGGCGAGGGAACACCGGGGAGCTGTTTTTT.

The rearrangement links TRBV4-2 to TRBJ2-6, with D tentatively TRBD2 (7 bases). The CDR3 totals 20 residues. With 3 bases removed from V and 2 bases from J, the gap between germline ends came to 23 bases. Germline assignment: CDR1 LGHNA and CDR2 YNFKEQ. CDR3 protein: CASSHLFARGRATGANVLTF. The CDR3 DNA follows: TGTGCCAGCAGCCACCTCTTCGCGAGGGGGAGGGCTACTGGGGCCAACGTCCTGACTTTC.

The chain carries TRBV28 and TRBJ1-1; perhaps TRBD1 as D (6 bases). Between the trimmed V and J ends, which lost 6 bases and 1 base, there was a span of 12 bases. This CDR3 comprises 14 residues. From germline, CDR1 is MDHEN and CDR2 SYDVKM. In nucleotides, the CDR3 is TGTGCCAGCAGGCTACCGACAGGGAACACTGAAGCTTTCTTT. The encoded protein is CASRLPTGNTEAFF.

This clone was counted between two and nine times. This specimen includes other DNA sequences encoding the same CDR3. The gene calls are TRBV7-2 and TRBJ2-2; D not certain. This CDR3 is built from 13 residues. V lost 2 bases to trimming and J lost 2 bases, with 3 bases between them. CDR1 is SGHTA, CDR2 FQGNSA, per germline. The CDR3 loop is CASSLSNTGELFF. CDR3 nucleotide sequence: TGTGCCAGCAGCTTATCTAACACCGGGGAGCTGTTTTTT. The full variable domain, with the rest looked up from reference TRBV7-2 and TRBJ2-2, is GAGVSQSPSNKVTEKGKDVELRCDPISGHTALYWYRQSLGQGLEFLIYFQGNSAPDKSGLPSDRFSAERTGGSVSTLTIQRTQQEDSAVYLCASSLSNTGELFFGEGSRLTVL.

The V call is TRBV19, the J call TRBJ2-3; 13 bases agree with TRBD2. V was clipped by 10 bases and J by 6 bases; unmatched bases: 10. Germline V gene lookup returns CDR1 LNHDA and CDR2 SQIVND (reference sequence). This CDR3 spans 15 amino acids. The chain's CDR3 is CAISPATSGGDTQYF. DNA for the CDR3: TGTGCCATCTCTCCCGCGACTAGCGGGGGGGATACGCAGTATTTT.

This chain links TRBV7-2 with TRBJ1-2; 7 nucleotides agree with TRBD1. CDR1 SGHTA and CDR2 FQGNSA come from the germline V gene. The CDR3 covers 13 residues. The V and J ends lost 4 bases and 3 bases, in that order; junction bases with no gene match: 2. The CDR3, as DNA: TGTGCCAGCAGCTCGGGACAGTACTATGGCTACACCTTC. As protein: CASSSGQYYGYTF.

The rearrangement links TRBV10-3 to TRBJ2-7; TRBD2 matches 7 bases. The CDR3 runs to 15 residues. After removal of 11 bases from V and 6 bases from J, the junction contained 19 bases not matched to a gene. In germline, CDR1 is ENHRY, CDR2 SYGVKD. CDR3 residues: CASSAGEVFALEQYF. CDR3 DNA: TGTGCCTCCTCGGCGGGAGAGGTTTTCGCCCTCGAGCAGTACTTC.

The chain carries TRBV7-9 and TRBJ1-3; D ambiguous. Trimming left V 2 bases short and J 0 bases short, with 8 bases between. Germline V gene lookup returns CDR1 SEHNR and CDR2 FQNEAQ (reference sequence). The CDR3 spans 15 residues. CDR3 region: CASSLPVSSGNTIYF. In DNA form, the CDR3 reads TGTGCCAGCAGCTTACCAGTCTCCTCTGGAAACACCATATATTTT.

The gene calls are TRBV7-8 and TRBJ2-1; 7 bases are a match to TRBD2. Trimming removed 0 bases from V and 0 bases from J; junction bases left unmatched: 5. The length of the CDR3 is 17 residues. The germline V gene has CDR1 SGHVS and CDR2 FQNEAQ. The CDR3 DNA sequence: TGTGCCAGCAGCTTAGCCCTAGCGGAGAGCTCCTACAATGAGCAGTTCTTC. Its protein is CASSLALAESSYNEQFF. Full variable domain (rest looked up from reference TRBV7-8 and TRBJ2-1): GAGVSQSPRYKVAKRGQDVALRCDPISGHVSLFWYQQALGQGPEFLTYFQNEAQLDKSGLPSDRFFAERPEGSVSTLKIQRTQQEDSAVYLCASSLALAESSYNEQFFGPGTRLTVL.

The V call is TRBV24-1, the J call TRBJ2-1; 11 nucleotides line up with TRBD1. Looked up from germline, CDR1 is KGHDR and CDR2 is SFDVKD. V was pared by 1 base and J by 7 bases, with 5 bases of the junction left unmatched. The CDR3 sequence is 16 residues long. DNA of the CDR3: TGTGCCACCAGTGATTTCGGGACAGGGGGTGAAAATGAGCAGTTCTTC. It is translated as CATSDFGTGGENEQFF.

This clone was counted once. CDR3 in DNA: TGTGCCAGCAGCGTTTCTAGCGAGCCGAACACCGGGGAGCTGTTTTTT. It specifies CASSVSSEPNTGELFF. The chain employs TRBV9 and TRBJ2-2, with a tentative D call TRBD2 (6 bases). This CDR3 is 16 amino acids long. CDR1 and CDR2 (germline): SGDLS, YYNGEE. The germline V and J ends were trimmed by 2 bases and 0 bases, with 11 bases remaining between them.

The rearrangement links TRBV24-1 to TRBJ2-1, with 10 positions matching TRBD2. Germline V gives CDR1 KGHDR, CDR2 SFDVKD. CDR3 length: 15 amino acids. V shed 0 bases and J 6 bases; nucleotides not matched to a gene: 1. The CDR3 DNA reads TGTGCCACCAGTGATTTGCAGCGGGGGGGCAATGAGCAGTTCTTC. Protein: CATSDLQRGGNEQFF.

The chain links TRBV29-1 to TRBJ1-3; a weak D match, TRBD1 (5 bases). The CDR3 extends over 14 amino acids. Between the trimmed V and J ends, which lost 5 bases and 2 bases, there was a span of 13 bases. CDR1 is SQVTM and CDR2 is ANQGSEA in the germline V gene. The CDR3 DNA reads TGCAGCGTTACCAACAGGTTAGCTGGAAACACCATATATTTT. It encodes CSVTNRLAGNTIYF.